This T cell receptor (beta chain) was observed in a study of T-cell memory formation after mild COVID-19 (dated by TCRdb to about 2021). With regard to the full study: Most TCR sequence clusters were specific to one of the two donors. In a couple of donors, T-cell clones that expanded and contracted after mild COVID-19 were tracked by sequencing TCRalpha and TCRbeta repertoires over time. The cohort was made up of two young adult volunteers, one female and one male, who were previously healthy. Here is what the overall study found, with its caveats: Contracting CD4+ clones were found mainly in CM and EM memory subsets, while CD8+ clones were enriched in EMRA. SARS-CoV-2 specificity was not confirmed for the second-wave clones peaking on day 37. Some responding clones were detected in pre-infection memory, which suggested that pre-existing cross-reactive memory T cells had joined the SARS-CoV-2 response. Balanced CD4/CD8 phenotypes were observed for clones contracting from day 15 to 85, whereas a bias towards CD4+ was observed for a second wave of clones expanding from day 15 to 37. Only a couple of mild cases were covered by the study, and larger cohorts that include severe cases with pre-infection samples were considered necessary.

PBMCs were isolated by Ficoll-Paque density gradient centrifugation. The reads were generated on an Illumina NovaSeq 6000. TCRalpha and TCRbeta cDNA libraries were constructed by 5'RACE with constant-segment primers, with sample barcodes and unique molecular identifiers being introduced. RNA was extracted from every sample with Trizol reagent. Library amplification was performed in two PCR steps, and a second sample barcode and Illumina TruSeq adapters were introduced in the second step. Sequencing of the libraries was done on an Illumina NovaSeq, producing 2 x 150 bp paired-end reads. The original pipeline was this. With migec v1.2.7, reads were demultiplexed and then collapsed into UMI-guided consensus sequences. With mixcr v2.1.11, UMI consensuses were aligned to TRA and TRB V and J templates and assembled into clonotypes. A clonotype was counted as expanded or contracted only if both edgeR and NoisET called the change significant, with noise models trained on biological replicates. For edgeR calls, a false discovery rate-adjusted p below 0.01 and a log2 fold-change threshold of 1 were applied. As an exploratory analysis of dynamics, max-normalized trajectories of the 1000 most abundant clonotypes were examined with PCA combined with hierarchical clustering. The CD4 or CD8 phenotype of responding clones was assigned using the separately sequenced CD4+ and CD8+ repertoires. The public sequencing data were trimmed at Q25 with fastp and processed into clonotypes with MiXCR by TCRdb, which kept only in-frame beta chains. Identical CDR3 proteins give one entry, which carries the most common genes and DNA. The V and J calls here are based on TCRdb, not the publication. The sample table lists about 15,000 distinct CDR3 sequences, around 20% of them with a count of one. The ten largest account for about three fifths of the sample.

Spanning cysteine to phenylalanine, the CDR3 consists of 16 amino acids. Solely the CDR3 DNA is kept, with 48 bases framed from the first base. From the germline V gene (reference sequence), CDR1 is MNHEY and CDR2 is SMNVEV. Trimming at the junction amounts to 3 bases on V and 4 bases on J, and the germline ends lie 13 bases apart. As for this clonotype: It lacks a known antigen. Base qualities are not recorded, but no much larger clone differs from it by a single base.

The rearranged chain carries TRBV27 and TRBJ1-6; no confident D gene assignment can be made. This TCR was recovered from a man younger than 30 who had mild COVID-19 (a few samples of this study predate the infection). The sample titles of this study are shuffled in the database, so cell type and time point are left out; the donor was told from shared clones. The sample taken for sequencing was PBMCs or a T cell subset sorted from them (not recorded which). Here the CDR3 is given as CASSFWETLYNSPLHF. The bases are TGTGCCAGCAGTTTTTGGGAGACCTTATATAATTCACCCCTCCACTTT.